A single sample is the source of the 9 T cell receptor beta chains below, sequenced in a study of cytomegalovirus exposure and HLA in healthy donors. Method: immunoSEQ multiplex PCR; TCRdb's copy keeps in-frame clones and lacks some. Of about 180,000 clones detected, 85% appear once; the ten largest clones hold approximately 15%. Sequencing was carried out using PBMCs. The receptors were gathered from a man younger than 35 in good health and CMV-seropositive.

This chain joins TRBV5-1 and TRBJ2-5; 10 nucleotides line up with TRBD1. V shed 4 bases and J 5 bases; nucleotides not matched to a gene: 11. The CDR3 consists of 16 residues. CDR1 is SGHRS and CDR2 is YFSETQ in the germline V gene. This CDR3 is CASSDARPTGGETQYF. The CDR3 DNA follows: TGCGCCAGCAGCGATGCCCGACCGACAGGGGGCGAGACCCAGTACTTC.

This clone was observed a handful of times. The CDR3 sequence: CASSLSPRPNTEAFF. DNA of the CDR3: TGCGCCAGCAGCTTGTCCCCCAGGCCGAACACTGAAGCTTTCTTT. This chain uses TRBV5-1 with TRBJ1-1, with unresolved D. With 1 base removed from V and 1 base from J, the gap between germline ends came to 11 bases. The CDR3 extends over 15 amino acids. From germline, CDR1 is SGHRS and CDR2 YFSETQ.

V usage is TRBV11-2 and J usage is TRBJ2-7; the D is unclear. CDR3 length equals 16 residues. From germline, CDR1 is SGHAT and CDR2 FQNNGV. V was trimmed by 5 bases and J by 2 bases, leaving 19 bases between them. CDR3 loop: CASSPPAVMPTYEQYF. The CDR3, as DNA: TGTGCCAGCAGCCCTCCCGCGGTAATGCCGACCTACGAGCAGTACTTC.

The table lists this clone with a few counts. V gene TRBV28 combines with J gene TRBJ2-7; D perhaps matches TRBD1 (7 bases). V was pared by 4 bases and J by 3 bases, with 13 bases between. The CDR3 covers 14 residues. From germline, CDR1 is MDHEN and CDR2 SYDVKM. CDR3 region: CASSYQGGDYEQYF. Here the CDR3 DNA reads TGTGCCAGCAGTTACCAGGGGGGTGACTACGAGCAGTACTTC.

This rearrangement joins TRBV6-1 to TRBJ2-3; 7 nucleotides match TRBD2. In germline, CDR1 is MNHNS, CDR2 SASEGT. The CDR3 has 15 amino acids. Trimming at V came to 4 bases and at J to 2 bases, leaving 6 bases not matched to a gene. This CDR3 is CASSATSPSTDTQYF. The CDR3 DNA reads as TGTGCCAGCAGTGCGACTAGCCCCTCCACAGATACGCAGTATTTT.

V gene TRBV18 combines with J gene TRBJ2-3, with 7 bases lining up with TRBD1. J lost 5 bases, V lost 2 bases, and 7 bases had no gene match. The CDR3 runs 15 residues. Germline V lookup: CDR1 KGHSH, CDR2 LQKENI. The CDR3 sequence: CASSPWNTGEDTQYF. CDR3 DNA: TGTGCCAGCTCACCATGGAATACAGGGGAAGATACGCAGTATTTT.

The chain uses TRBV7-3 and TRBJ2-5, with TRBD2 matching over 9 bases. The V segment lost 1 base and the J segment 0 bases; nucleotides outside the gene matches: 6. The CDR3 is made up of 17 amino acids. Looked up from germline, CDR1 is SGHTA and CDR2 is FQGTGA. The DNA of the CDR3 is TGTGCCAGCAGCTTAATGGGCGGGGGGGCCAACCAAGAGACCCAGTACTTC. This sequence encodes CASSLMGGGANQETQYF. The complete variable domain, with remaining parts taken from reference TRBV7-3 and TRBJ2-5, reads GAGVSQTPSNKVTEKGKYVELRCDPISGHTALYWYRQSLGQGPEFLIYFQGTGAADDSGLPNDRFFAVRPEGSVSTLKIQRTERGDSAVYLCASSLMGGGANQETQYFGPGTRLLVL.

The rearrangement links TRBV30 to TRBJ1-1, with 8 bases that match TRBD1. V gave up 4 bases and J gave up 8 bases; unmatched junction bases: 6. The CDR3 consists of 12 residues. Per germline, CDR1 GTSNPN and CDR2 SVGIG (reference sequence). The CDR3 sequence: CAWTLGQGEAFF. CDR3 nucleotides: TGTGCCTGGACCTTAGGACAGGGAGAAGCTTTCTTT.

The chain is built from TRBV12-5 and TRBJ2-3; D is perhaps TRBD2 (6 bases). The CDR3 loop spans 11 amino acids. Germline CDR1 is LGHNT and CDR2 is FRNRAP. The V end was cut by 5 bases, the J end by 7 bases, with 7 bases between. The CDR3 region has the DNA TGTGCTAGTGGTCGGGAGTATACGCAGTATTTT. Translating it yields CASGREYTQYF.